These 18 T cell receptor beta chains were all obtained from the same sample, sequenced in a study of blood T cell repertoires in COVID-19. Sequenced by immunoSEQ multiplex PCR; TCRdb stores in-frame clones only, minus some. This sample has roughly 280,000 clones; over 80% occur once, and the top ten carry approximately 4%. Sequencing used PBMCs or T cells enriched from blood (not recorded which). These receptors were taken from a woman under 40 with acute COVID-19.

The chain couples TRBV6-4 to TRBJ2-3, with D possibly matching TRBD2 (5 bases). CDR3 length: 15 residues. Germline V gene sequence: CDR1 MRHNA, CDR2 SNTAGT. V was pared by 0 bases and J by 2 bases, with 9 bases between. In nucleotides, the CDR3 is TGTGCCAGCAGTGACTCGCCGGGAATCACAGATACGCAGTATTTT. Its protein is CASSDSPGITDTQYF.

This clone came up once. The rearrangement uses TRBV6-1 and TRBJ2-3, with 9 bases that match TRBD2. J lost 0 bases, V lost 5 bases, and 9 bases had no gene match. This CDR3 contains 17 residues. Germline CDR1 is MNHNS and CDR2 is SASEGT. Written as DNA, the CDR3 is TGTGCCAGCAGTAAAGAACTAGCGGGTTCTAGCACAGATACGCAGTATTTT. It specifies CASSKELAGSSTDTQYF.

This clone was seen just once. This chain joins TRBV10-3 and TRBJ1-1; 9 bases map to TRBD1. V gave up 2 bases and J gave up 0 bases; unmatched junction bases: 16. The CDR3 is 20 amino acids. The germline V gene has CDR1 ENHRY and CDR2 SYGVKD. The CDR3 DNA reads TGTGCCATCAGTGAGCGACTCGACAGGGGGGAAGTAGCCATGAACACTGAAGCTTTCTTT. The encoded protein is CAISERLDRGEVAMNTEAFF.

The V gene is TRBV6-1, the J gene TRBJ2-7; 13 bases align to TRBD2. Germline V gene lookup returns CDR1 MNHNS and CDR2 SASEGT. With 1 base clipped from V and 4 bases from J, the junction kept 4 bases outside the gene matches. The CDR3 is 16 amino acids. In DNA, the CDR3 is TGTGCCAGCAGTGAAGATGCGGGACTAGCGGGGTACGAGCAGTACTTC. It specifies CASSEDAGLAGYEQYF.

The V gene is TRBV11-3, the J gene TRBJ2-7; 7 nucleotides agree with TRBD2. The CDR3 is made up of 15 amino acids. The ends lost 3 bases at V and 5 bases at J; junction bases unmatched: 10. Germline-derived CDR1 and CDR2 are SGHNT and YENEEA. The DNA of the CDR3 is TGTGCCAGCAGCTTGGGCGGGAGAAATATCGACGAGCAGTACTTC. It yields the protein CASSLGGRNIDEQYF. Together with reference TRBV11-3 and TRBJ2-7, the CDR3 gives the full variable domain: EAGVVQSPRYKIIEKKQPVAFWCNPISGHNTLYWYLQNLGQGPELLIRYENEEAVDDSQLPKDRFSAERLKGVDSTLKIQPAELGDSAVYLCASSLGGRNIDEQYFGPGTRLTVT.

The V call is TRBV29-1, the J call TRBJ2-7, with a weak D call TRBD1 (5 bases). Trimming shortened V by 3 bases and J by 1 base, and 13 bases separated the two germline ends. Germline CDR1 and CDR2: SQVTM and ANQGSEA. The CDR3 length is 14 residues. The chain's CDR3 is CSVDAAGNSYEQYF. The CDR3 coding sequence is TGCAGCGTTGATGCCGCAGGGAATTCCTACGAGCAGTACTTC.

The chain has TRBV18 and TRBJ2-1, with 13 bases fitting TRBD2. CDR1 is KGHSH, CDR2 LQKENI, per germline. The CDR3 sequence is 16 residues long. V trimming: 1 base; J trimming: 8 bases; junction bases outside the gene matches: 5. Here the CDR3 reads CASSPLTSGRVDEQFF. CDR3 in DNA: TGTGCCAGCTCACCACTTACTAGCGGGAGGGTAGATGAGCAGTTCTTC.

The V and J genes are TRBV27 and TRBJ2-3; the D is unclear. The germline V and J ends were trimmed by 3 bases and 0 bases, with 10 bases remaining between them. Germline V CDR1 and CDR2: MNHEY, SMNVEV (reference sequence). The CDR3 runs to 15 residues. The DNA of the CDR3 is TGTGCCAGCAGTTTGGGCACCACTAGCACAGATACGCAGTATTTT. Protein: CASSLGTTSTDTQYF.

This clone showed up just a few times. The chain recombines TRBV9 with TRBJ1-6; D may be TRBD1 (6 bases). The ends were cut back, 3 bases at V and 3 bases at J, with 10 bases in the middle. There are 15 residues in the CDR3. CDR1 and CDR2 (germline): SGDLS, YYNGEE. The CDR3 sequence is CASSASGHYNSPLHF. The DNA of the CDR3 is TGTGCCAGCAGCGCCTCGGGACACTATAATTCACCCCTCCACTTT.

This clone was seen a single time. This chain connects TRBV6-1 to TRBJ1-1; D unclear. Germline V gene data show CDR1 as MNHNS and CDR2 as SASEGT. V was cut by 3 bases and J by 0 bases, with 11 bases left in between. The CDR3 loop spans 15 amino acids. The CDR3 nucleotides are TGTGCCAGCAGTGACCCGGCAGACTTGAACACTGAAGCTTTCTTT. Translated: CASSDPADLNTEAFF.

The V gene is TRBV2, the J gene TRBJ1-2; 7 positions agree with TRBD1. Trimming cost V 6 bases and J 4 bases; bases outside gene matches: 11. The CDR3 sequence is 15 residues long. Germline CDR1 and CDR2: SNHLY and FYNNEI. The CDR3 region has the DNA TGTGCCAGCAGGGGGGACAGCGTATGGATCTATGGCTACACCTTC. It specifies CASRGDSVWIYGYTF.

V gene TRBV28 combines with J gene TRBJ2-7; TRBD2 aligns across 9 bases. The V gene's germline CDR1 is MDHEN and CDR2 SYDVKM. Unmatched junction bases numbered 16, after V lost 6 bases and J lost 4 bases. The CDR3 consists of 17 residues. The CDR3 DNA reads TGTGCCAGCAGAATACCTAGCGGGACAGCTCCTAATTACGAGCAGTACTTC. This sequence encodes CASRIPSGTAPNYEQYF.

This rearrangement joins TRBV7-2 to TRBJ1-6; 8 positions agree with TRBD1. Germline assignment: CDR1 SGHTA and CDR2 FQGNSA. The CDR3 totals 14 residues. The ends lost 5 bases at V and 7 bases at J; junction bases unmatched: 4. CDR3 nucleotide sequence: TGTGCCAGCAGCATGACAGGGGCCAATTCACCCCTCCACTTT. This sequence encodes CASSMTGANSPLHF.

The chain has TRBV27 and TRBJ1-5; D uncertain. Germline assignment: CDR1 MNHEY and CDR2 SMNVEV (reference sequence). V lost 4 bases and J 6 bases, leaving 7 bases between the germline ends. CDR3 length equals 12 residues. CDR3 sequence (DNA): TGTGCCAGCAGTTCGGGTGGTCAGCCCCAGCATTTT. Residues: CASSSGGQPQHF.

The chain recombines TRBV6-5 with TRBJ1-3; tentative D call: TRBD1 (6 bases). This CDR3 contains 14 residues. V dropped 6 bases and J dropped 4 bases, with 13 bases sitting between them. Germline V gene lookup returns CDR1 MNHEY and CDR2 SVGAGI. CDR3 nucleotide sequence: TGTGCCAGCAGCCACACAGGGTTAGGAAACACCATATATTTT. Its protein is CASSHTGLGNTIYF.

The CDR3 DNA is TGCGCCAGCAGCGAGGGACAGGGACAAGAGACCCAGTACTTC. Translating gives CASSEGQGQETQYF. This sequence joins TRBV4-1 and TRBJ2-5, with 9 bases lining up with TRBD1. Trimming removed 5 bases from V and 2 bases from J; junction bases left unmatched: 3. The CDR3 sequence is 14 residues long. Germline assignment: CDR1 MGHRA and CDR2 YSYEKL.

Turning to this clone: Lacking the conserved final phenylalanine or tryptophan, this CDR3 likely reflects a read error. The limits of the CDR3 on the DNA are not certain, so only TCRdb's listed CDR3 is given. This rearrangement joins TRBV10-3 to TRBJ1-2. Germline V gives CDR1 ENHRY, CDR2 SYGVKD. Inclusive of both ends, the CDR3 amounts to 13 amino acids. CDR3 sequence: CAISEPLARVCAR.

The chain links TRBV5-5 to TRBJ2-2; D is uncertain. V lost 4 bases and J lost 2, with 12 bases in between. The length of the CDR3 is 15 residues. CDR1 SGHKS and CDR2 YYEKEE come from the germline V gene (reference sequence). As DNA, the CDR3 is TGTGCCAGCAGCCTATACGATCCAAACACCGGGGAGCTGTTTTTT. It codes for CASSLYDPNTGELFF.